This T cell receptor beta chain is drawn from a study of blood T cell repertoires in COVID-19. For the study at large: Acute and convalescent COVID-19 specimens originated in the United States, Italy and Spain.

In the original analysis: Amplified reference gene primers provided the basis for estimating nucleated cell counts. Using immunoSEQ multiplex PCR, the repertoire was profiled, and TCRdb retains in-frame clones only, with some absent. The D gene and trimming were derived from the DNA, and the V and J assignments and clone size from that table. In the table there are 350,000 or so clones, over 85% of which are singletons. The CDR3 has 18 residues. CDR1 is KGHSH, CDR2 LQKENI, per germline. Trimming stripped 3 bases from V and 10 bases from J, with 25 bases between. Seattle patients were enrolled during active infection and followed longitudinally.

The source is a woman between 55 and 75 years old with COVID-19, enrolled during active disease. The V and J genes are TRBV18 and TRBJ1-6; tentatively, D is TRBD1 (6 bases). The sample consisted of peripheral blood. CDR3 amino acids: CASSPEPPGDLVVSPLHF. The CDR3 DNA reads TGTGCCAGCTCACCGGAACCTCCAGGGGATTTAGTGGTCTCACCCCTCCACTTT.